This TCR beta chain was obtained from a study of OX40 agonist ivuxolimab in advanced cancers. Looking at the study overall: Patients received ivuxolimab, an agonistic anti-OX40 (CD134) antibody. People who had prior anti-PD-1, anti-PD-L1 or anti-CTLA-4 therapy could take part, and less than 50% had some. Study-level findings and limits: CD8+ T cells (on average) carried more expanded clones than CD4+ T cells. Doses of 0.1 to 3.0 mg/kg were accompanied by clonal expansion of CD4+ and CD8+ blood T cells by week 6.

Per the germline V gene, CDR1 is MNHEY and CDR2 is SVGAGI. CDR3 length: 15 amino acids. The junction had 4 bases not matched to a gene; V was cut back by 2 bases and J by 2 bases. Sequenced by immunoSEQ multiplex PCR; TCRdb stores in-frame clones only, minus some. The sample contains roughly 97,000 clones, 86% of which appear only once. To note about this clone: The antigen is unknown.

The sequence came from an adult with an advanced solid tumor such as melanoma, head and neck, liver or kidney cancer. This specimen consisted of CD4+ or CD8+ T cells sorted from blood, obtained in a trial of the OX40 agonist ivuxolimab. The V call is TRBV6-5, the J call TRBJ2-3; 7 bases are shared with TRBD2. The DNA of the CDR3 is TGTGCCAGCAGTTACGGTGCGGGGGACACAGATACGCAGTATTTT. Its protein is CASSYGAGDTDTQYF.